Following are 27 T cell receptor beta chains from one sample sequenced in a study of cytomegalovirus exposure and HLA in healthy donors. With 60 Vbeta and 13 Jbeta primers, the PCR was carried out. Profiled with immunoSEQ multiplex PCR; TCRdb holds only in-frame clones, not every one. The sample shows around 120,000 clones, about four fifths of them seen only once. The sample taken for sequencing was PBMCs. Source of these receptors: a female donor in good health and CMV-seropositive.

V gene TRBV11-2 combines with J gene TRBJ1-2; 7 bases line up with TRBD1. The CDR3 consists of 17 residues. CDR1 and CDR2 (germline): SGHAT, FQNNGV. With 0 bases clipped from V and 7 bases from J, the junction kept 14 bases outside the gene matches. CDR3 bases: TGTGCCAGCAGCTTAGAGACAGGGTATTCAATTTCGGGTGGCTACACCTTC. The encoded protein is CASSLETGYSISGGYTF.

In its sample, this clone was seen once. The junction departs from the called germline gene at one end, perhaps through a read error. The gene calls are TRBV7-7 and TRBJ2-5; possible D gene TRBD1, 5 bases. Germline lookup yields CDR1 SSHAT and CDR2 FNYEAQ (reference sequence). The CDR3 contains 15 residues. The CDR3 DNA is TGTGCTAGCAGCTTCAGGGCGGACCGGCGAGAGACCCAGTACTTC. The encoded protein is CASSFRADRRETQYF.

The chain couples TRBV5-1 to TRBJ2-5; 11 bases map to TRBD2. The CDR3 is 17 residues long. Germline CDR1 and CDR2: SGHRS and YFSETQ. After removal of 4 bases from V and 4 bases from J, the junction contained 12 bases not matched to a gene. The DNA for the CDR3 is TGCGCCAGCAGCCTAGCCATAGCGGGGGGGCTGTCAGAGACCCAGTACTTC. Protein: CASSLAIAGGLSETQYF.

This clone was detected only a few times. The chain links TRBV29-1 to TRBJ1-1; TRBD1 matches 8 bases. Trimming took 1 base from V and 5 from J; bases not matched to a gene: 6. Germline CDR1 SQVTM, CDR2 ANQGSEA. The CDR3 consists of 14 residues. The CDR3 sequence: CSVEGDRRGTEAFF. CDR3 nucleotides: TGCAGCGTTGAAGGGGACAGGAGGGGGACTGAAGCTTTCTTT.

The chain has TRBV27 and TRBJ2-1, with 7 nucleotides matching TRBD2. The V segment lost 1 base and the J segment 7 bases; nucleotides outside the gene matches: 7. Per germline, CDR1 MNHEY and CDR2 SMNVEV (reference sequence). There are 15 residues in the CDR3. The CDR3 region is CASSLWGAGQNEQFF. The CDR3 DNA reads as TGTGCCAGCAGTTTATGGGGAGCGGGGCAGAATGAGCAGTTCTTC.

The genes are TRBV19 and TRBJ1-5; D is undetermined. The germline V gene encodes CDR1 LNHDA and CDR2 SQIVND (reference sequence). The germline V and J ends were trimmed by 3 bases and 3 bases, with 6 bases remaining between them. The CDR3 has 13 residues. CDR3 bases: TGTGCCAGTAGTATCCCGTACAATCAGCCCCAGCATTTT. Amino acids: CASSIPYNQPQHF.

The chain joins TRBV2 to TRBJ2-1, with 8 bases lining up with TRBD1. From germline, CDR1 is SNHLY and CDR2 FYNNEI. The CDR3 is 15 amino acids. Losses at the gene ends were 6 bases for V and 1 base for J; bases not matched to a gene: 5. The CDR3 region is CASRSGQGSYNEQFF. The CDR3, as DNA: TGTGCCAGCAGGTCCGGACAGGGTTCCTACAATGAGCAGTTCTTC. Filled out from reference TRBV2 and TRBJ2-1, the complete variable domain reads EPEVTQTPSHQVTQMGQEVILRCVPISNHLYFYWYRQILGQKVEFLVSFYNNEISEKSEIFDDQFSVERPDGSNFTLKIRSTKLEDSAMYFCASRSGQGSYNEQFFGPGTRLTVL.

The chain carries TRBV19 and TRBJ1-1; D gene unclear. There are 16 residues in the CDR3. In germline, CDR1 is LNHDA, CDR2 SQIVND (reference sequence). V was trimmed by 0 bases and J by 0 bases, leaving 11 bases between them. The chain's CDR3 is CASSIDSPIMNTEAFF. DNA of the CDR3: TGTGCCAGTAGTATAGATAGCCCGATCATGAACACTGAAGCTTTCTTT.

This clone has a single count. The CDR3 spells CATSRGTGVKGNQPQHF. The CDR3 DNA sequence: TGTGCCACCAGCAGAGGGACAGGGGTCAAGGGCAATCAGCCCCAGCATTTT. The J gene is TRBJ1-5, the V gene TRBV15, with 9 bases fitting TRBD1. Trimming cost V 1 base and J 2 bases; bases outside gene matches: 6. The length of the CDR3 is 17 residues. The germline V gene encodes CDR1 LNHNV and CDR2 YYDKDF (reference sequence).

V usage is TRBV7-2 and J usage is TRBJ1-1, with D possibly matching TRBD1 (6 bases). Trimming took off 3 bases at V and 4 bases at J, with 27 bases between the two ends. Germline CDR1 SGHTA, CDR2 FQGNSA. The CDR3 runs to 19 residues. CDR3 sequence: CASSFIAATGGRQVTEAFF. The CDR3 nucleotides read TGTGCCAGCAGCTTTATTGCAGCGACGGGGGGGCGCCAGGTCACTGAAGCTTTCTTT. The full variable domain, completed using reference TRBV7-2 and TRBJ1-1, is GAGVSQSPSNKVTEKGKDVELRCDPISGHTALYWYRQSLGQGLEFLIYFQGNSAPDKSGLPSDRFSAERTGGSVSTLTIQRTQQEDSAVYLCASSFIAATGGRQVTEAFFGQGTRLTVV.

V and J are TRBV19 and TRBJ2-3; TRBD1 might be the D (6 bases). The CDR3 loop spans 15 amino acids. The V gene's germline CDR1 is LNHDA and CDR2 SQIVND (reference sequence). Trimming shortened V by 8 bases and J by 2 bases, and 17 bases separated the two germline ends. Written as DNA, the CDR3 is TGTGCCAGTCAAACAGGGTTTCCCTTCACAGATACGCAGTATTTT. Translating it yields CASQTGFPFTDTQYF.

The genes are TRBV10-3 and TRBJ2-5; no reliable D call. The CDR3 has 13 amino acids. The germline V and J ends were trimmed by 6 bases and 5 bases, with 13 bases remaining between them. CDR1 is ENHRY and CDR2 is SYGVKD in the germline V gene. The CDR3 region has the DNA TGTGCCATCAGGGCGGATTCTTGGGAGACCCAGTACTTC. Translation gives CAIRADSWETQYF.

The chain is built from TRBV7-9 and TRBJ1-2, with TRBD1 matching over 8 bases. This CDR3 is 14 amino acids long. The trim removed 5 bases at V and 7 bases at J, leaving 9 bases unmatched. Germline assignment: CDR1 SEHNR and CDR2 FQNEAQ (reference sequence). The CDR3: CASSLWTGIGGYTF. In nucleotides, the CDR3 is TGTGCCAGCAGCCTTTGGACAGGGATCGGTGGCTACACCTTC.

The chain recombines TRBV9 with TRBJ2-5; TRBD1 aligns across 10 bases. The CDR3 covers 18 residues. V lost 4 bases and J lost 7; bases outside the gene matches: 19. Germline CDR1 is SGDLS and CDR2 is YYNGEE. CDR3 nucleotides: TGTGCCAGCAGCAAAGCGGTCCTCGCCGGGACAGGGGATGGGACCCAGTACTTC. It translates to CASSKAVLAGTGDGTQYF.

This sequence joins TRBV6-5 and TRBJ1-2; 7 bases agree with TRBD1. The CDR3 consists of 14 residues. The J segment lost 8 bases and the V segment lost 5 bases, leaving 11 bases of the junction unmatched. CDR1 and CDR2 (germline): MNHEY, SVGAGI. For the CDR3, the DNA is TGTGCCAGCAGTCCCCAGGGGGGTGCGACGGGCTACACCTTC. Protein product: CASSPQGGATGYTF.

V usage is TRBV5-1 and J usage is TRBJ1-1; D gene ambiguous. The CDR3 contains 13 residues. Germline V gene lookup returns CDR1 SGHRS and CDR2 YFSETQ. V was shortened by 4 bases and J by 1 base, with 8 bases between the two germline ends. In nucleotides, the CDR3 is TGCGCCAGCAGCCTAAGTAGGAACACTGAAGCTTTCTTT. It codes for CASSLSRNTEAFF.

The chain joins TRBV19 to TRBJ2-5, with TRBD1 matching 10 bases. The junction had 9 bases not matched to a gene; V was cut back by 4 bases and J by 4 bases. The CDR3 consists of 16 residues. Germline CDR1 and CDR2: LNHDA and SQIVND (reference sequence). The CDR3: CASSTSPRDRGETQYF. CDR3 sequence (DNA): TGTGCCAGTAGTACGTCCCCACGGGACAGGGGAGAGACCCAGTACTTC.

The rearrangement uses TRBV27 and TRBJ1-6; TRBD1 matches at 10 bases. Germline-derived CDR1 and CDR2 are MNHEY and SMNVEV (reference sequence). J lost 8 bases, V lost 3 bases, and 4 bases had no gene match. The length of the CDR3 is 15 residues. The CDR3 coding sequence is TGTGCCAGCAGTTTTTGGGACAGGGGAGATTCACCCCTCCACTTT. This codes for CASSFWDRGDSPLHF.

The CDR3 spells CASNPLKRGYTF. In DNA, the CDR3 is TGTGCCAGCAACCCCCTCAAGCGTGGCTACACCTTC. The J gene is TRBJ1-2, the V gene TRBV7-2; no reliable D call. CDR1 is SGHTA and CDR2 is FQGNSA in the germline V gene. The V and J ends lost 7 bases and 7 bases respectively, with 13 bases between them. CDR3 length: 12 residues. Based on the CDR3 plus reference TRBV7-2 and TRBJ1-2, the full variable domain is GAGVSQSPSNKVTEKGKDVELRCDPISGHTALYWYRQSLGQGLEFLIYFQGNSAPDKSGLPSDRFSAERTGGSVSTLTIQRTQQEDSAVYLCASNPLKRGYTFGSGTRLTVV.

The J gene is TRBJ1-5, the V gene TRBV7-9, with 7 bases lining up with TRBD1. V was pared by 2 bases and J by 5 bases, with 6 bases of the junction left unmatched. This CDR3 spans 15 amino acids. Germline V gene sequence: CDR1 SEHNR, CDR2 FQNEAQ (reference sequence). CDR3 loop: CASSLRTGVHQPQHF. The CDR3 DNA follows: TGTGCCAGCAGCTTAAGAACAGGGGTTCATCAGCCCCAGCATTTT. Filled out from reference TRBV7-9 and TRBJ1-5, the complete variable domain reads DTGVSQNPRHKITKRGQNVTFRCDPISEHNRLYWYRQTLGQGPEFLTYFQNEAQLEKSRLLSDRFSAERPKGSFSTLEIQRTEQGDSAMYLCASSLRTGVHQPQHFGDGTRLSIL.

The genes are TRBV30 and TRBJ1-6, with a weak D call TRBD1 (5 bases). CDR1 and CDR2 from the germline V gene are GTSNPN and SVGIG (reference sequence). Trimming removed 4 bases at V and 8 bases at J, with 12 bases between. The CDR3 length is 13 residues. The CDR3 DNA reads TGTGCCTGGATTGGTACAGGCTATTCACCCCTCCACTTT. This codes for CAWIGTGYSPLHF.

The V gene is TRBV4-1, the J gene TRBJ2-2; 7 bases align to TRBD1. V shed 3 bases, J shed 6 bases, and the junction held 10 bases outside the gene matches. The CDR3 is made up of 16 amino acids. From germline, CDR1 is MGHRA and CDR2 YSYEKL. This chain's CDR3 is CASSHKGAAMAGELFF. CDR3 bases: TGCGCCAGCAGCCACAAGGGGGCCGCGATGGCCGGGGAGCTGTTTTTT.

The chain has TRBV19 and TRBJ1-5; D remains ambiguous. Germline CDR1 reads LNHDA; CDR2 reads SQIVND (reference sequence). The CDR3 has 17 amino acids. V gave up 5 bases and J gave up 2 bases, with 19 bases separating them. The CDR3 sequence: CASSPRLGGKGNQPQHF. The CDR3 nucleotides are TGTGCCAGTAGTCCACGATTGGGAGGGAAGGGCAATCAGCCCCAGCATTTT.

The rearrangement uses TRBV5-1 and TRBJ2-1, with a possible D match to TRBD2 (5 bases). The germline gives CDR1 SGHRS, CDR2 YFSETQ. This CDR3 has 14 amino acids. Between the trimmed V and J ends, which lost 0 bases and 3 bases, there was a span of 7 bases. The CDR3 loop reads CASSLDGDYNEQFF. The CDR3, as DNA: TGCGCCAGCAGCTTGGACGGGGACTACAATGAGCAGTTCTTC.

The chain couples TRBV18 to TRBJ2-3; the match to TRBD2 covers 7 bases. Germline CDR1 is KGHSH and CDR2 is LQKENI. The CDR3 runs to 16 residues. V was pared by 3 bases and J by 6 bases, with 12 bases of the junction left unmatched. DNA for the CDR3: TGTGCCAGCTCACCGATGAGCGGGGCCTTCAGCGATACGCAGTATTTT. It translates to CASSPMSGAFSDTQYF. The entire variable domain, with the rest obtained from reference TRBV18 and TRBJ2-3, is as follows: NAGVMQNPRHLVRRRGQEARLRCSPMKGHSHVYWYRQLPEEGLKFMVYLQKENIIDESGMPKERFSAEFPKEGPSILRIQQVVRGDSAAYFCASSPMSGAFSDTQYFGPGTRLTVL.

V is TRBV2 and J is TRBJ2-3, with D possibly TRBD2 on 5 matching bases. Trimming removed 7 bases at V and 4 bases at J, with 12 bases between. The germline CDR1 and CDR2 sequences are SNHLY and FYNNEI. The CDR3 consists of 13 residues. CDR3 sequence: CASTVLGPDTQYF. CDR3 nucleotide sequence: TGTGCCAGCACCGTACTAGGCCCAGATACGCAGTATTTT.

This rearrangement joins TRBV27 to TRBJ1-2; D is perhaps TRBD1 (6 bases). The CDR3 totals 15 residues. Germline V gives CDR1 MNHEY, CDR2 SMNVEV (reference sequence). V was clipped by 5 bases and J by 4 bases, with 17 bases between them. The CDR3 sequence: CASSLGGVDLYGYTF. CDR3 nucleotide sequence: TGTGCCAGCAGTCTAGGGGGGGTTGATCTCTATGGCTACACCTTC.